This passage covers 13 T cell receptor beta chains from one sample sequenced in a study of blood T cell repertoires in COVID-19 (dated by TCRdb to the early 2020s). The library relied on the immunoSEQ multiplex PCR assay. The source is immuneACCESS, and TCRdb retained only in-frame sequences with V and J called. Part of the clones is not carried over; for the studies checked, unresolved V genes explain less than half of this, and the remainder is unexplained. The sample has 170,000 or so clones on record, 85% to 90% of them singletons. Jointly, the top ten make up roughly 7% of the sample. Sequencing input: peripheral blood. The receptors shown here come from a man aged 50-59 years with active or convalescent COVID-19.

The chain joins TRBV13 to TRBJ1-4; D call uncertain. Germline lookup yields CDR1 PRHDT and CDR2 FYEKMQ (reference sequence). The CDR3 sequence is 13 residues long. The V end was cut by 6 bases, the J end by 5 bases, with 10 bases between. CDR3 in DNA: TGTGCCAGCAGTGTGGCAGTCAATGAAAAACTGTTTTTT. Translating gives CASSVAVNEKLFF.

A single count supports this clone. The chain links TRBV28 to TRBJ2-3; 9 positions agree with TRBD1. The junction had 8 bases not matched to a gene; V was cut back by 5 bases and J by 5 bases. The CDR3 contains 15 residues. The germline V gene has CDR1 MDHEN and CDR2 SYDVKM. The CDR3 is CASSLSGQGEDTQYF. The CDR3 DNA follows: TGTGCCAGCAGTCTCTCGGGACAGGGCGAAGATACGCAGTATTTT.

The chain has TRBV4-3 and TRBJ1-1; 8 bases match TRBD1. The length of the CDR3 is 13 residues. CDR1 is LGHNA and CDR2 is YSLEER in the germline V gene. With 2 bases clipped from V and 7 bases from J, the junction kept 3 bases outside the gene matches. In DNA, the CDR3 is TGCGCCAGCAGCCAAAGGGGACAGGTTGAAGCTTTCTTT. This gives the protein CASSQRGQVEAFF.

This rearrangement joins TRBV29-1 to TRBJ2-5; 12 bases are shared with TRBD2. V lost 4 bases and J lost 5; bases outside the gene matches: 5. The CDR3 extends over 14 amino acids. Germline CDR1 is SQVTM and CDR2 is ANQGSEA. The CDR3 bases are TGCAGCGTTGCCGGGACTAGCGGGCTGGAGACCCAGTACTTC. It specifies CSVAGTSGLETQYF. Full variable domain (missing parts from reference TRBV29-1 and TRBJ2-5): SAVISQKPSRDICQRGTSLTIQCQVDSQVTMMFWYRQQPGQSLTLIATANQGSEATYESGFVIDKFPISRPNLTFSTLTVSNMSPEDSSIYLCSVAGTSGLETQYFGPGTRLLVL.

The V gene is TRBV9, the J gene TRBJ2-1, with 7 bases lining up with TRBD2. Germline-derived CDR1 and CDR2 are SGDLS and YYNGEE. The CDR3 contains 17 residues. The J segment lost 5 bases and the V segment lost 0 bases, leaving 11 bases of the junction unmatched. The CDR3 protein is CASSVVGGLRGDNEQFF. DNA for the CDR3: TGTGCCAGCAGCGTAGTGGGGGGACTACGGGGAGACAATGAGCAGTTCTTC.

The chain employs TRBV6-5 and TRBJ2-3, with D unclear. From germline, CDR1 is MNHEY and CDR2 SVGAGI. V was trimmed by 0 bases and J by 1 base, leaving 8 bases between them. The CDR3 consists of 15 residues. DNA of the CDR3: TGTGCCAGCAGTTACTCGATGACTGGCACAGATACGCAGTATTTT. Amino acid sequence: CASSYSMTGTDTQYF.

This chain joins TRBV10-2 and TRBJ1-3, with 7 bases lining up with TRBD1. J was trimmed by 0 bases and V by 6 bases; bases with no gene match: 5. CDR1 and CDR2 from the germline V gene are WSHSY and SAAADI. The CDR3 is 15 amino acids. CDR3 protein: CASSLDRNSGNTIYF. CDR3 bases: TGCGCCAGCAGCCTGGACAGGAACTCTGGAAACACCATATATTTT.

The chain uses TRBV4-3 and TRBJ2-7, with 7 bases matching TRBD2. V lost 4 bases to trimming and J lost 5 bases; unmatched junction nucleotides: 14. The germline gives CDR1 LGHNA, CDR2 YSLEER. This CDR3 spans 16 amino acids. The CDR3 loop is CASSLSSHRGGDEQYF. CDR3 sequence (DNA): TGCGCCAGCAGCCTCTCCTCCCATAGGGGAGGGGACGAGCAGTACTTC.

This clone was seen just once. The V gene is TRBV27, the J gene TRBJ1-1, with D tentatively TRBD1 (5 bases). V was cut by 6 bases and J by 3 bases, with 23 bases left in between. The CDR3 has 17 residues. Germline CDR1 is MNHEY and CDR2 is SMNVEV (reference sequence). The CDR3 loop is CASRGNRLPQGYTEAFF. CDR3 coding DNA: TGTGCCAGCAGGGGAAACCGCCTACCTCAGGGATACACTGAAGCTTTCTTT.

In DNA, the CDR3 is TGTGCCAGCAGCTCACTAGCGTCAGATACGCAGTATTTT. Residues: CASSSLASDTQYF. V and J are TRBV13 and TRBJ2-3, with TRBD2 matching over 7 bases. This CDR3 region has 13 residues. CDR1 is PRHDT and CDR2 is FYEKMQ in the germline V gene (reference sequence). V dropped 4 bases and J dropped 4; count of bases not matched to a gene: 2. Using reference TRBV13 and TRBJ2-3 for the parts outside the CDR3, the full variable domain is AAGVIQSPRHLIKEKRETATLKCYPIPRHDTVYWYQQGPGQDPQFLISFYEKMQSDKGSIPDRFSAQQFSDYHSELNMSSLELGDSALYFCASSSLASDTQYFGPGTRLTVL.

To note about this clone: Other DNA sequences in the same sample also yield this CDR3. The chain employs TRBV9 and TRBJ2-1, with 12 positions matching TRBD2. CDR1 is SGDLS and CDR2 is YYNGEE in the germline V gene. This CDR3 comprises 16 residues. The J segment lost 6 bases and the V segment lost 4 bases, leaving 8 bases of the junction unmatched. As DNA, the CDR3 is TGTGCCAGCAGCTCCAGGACTAGCGGGGTTCGCAATGAGCAGTTCTTC. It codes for CASSSRTSGVRNEQFF.

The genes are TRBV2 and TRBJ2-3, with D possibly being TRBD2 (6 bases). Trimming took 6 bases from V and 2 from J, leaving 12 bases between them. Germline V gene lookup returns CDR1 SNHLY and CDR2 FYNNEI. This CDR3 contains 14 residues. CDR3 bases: TGTGCCAGCAGGGAGGGTAGGCTCACAGATACGCAGTATTTT. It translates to CASREGRLTDTQYF.

Written as DNA, the CDR3 is TGTGCCAGCAGCGCCGGACTAGCGGTTAGCACAGATACGCAGTATTTT. Residues: CASSAGLAVSTDTQYF. This chain links TRBV9 with TRBJ2-3; 10 positions agree with TRBD2. Trimming at V came to 3 bases and at J to 0 bases, leaving 4 bases not matched to a gene. From germline, CDR1 is SGDLS and CDR2 YYNGEE. CDR3 length: 16 residues.